This is a list of T cell receptor beta chains from one sample in a study of blood T cell repertoires in COVID-19. Sequenced by immunoSEQ multiplex PCR; TCRdb stores in-frame clones only, minus some. Of about 330,000 clones listed, 70% to 90% are singletons. Input material: peripheral blood. These receptor sequences come from a human donor in a cohort sampled during active COVID-19. The CDR3 runs from the conserved cysteine through the conserved F or W. A D gene is named only where the DNA matches it firmly. A clone size is listed for some rows: how often the clone was seen (once, few, many), or a class if it is expanded.

D gene,clone size,J gene,V gene,CDR3 protein,CDR3 DNA
-,once,TRBJ2-1,TRBV24-1,CANHRDTGRSYNEQFF,TGTGCCAACCACCGGGACACAGGAAGATCCTACAATGAGCAGTTCTTC
-,-,TRBJ2-2,TRBV4-1,CASSQGPPRVGTGELFF,TGCGCCAGCAGCCAAGGGCCTCCCCGGGTAGGCACCGGGGAGCTGTTTTTT
TRBD2,once,TRBJ2-3,TRBV7-9,CASSFSGRDTQYF,TGTGCCAGCAGCTTTAGCGGGAGAGATACGCAGTATTTT
-,-,TRBJ1-4,TRBV12-3/TRBV12-4,CASSLSSEKLFF,TGTGCCAGCAGCCTTAGTAGCGAAAAACTGTTTTTT
-,-,TRBJ1-6,TRBV14,CASSQESTLHF,TGTGCCAGCAGCCAAGAGAGCACCCTCCACTTT
TRBD1,-,TRBJ2-7,TRBV6-5,CASSLDRVPYEQYF,TGTGCCAGCAGCCTTGACAGGGTCCCTTACGAGCAGTACTTC
-,-,TRBJ2-1,TRBV7-3,CASSKGRTGNNNEQFF,TGTGCCAGCAGCAAAGGACGAACAGGGAACAACAATGAGCAGTTCTTC
-,-,TRBJ1-1,TRBV11-2,CASSLKGGTEAFF,TGTGCCAGCAGCTTAAAAGGGGGCACTGAAGCTTTCTTT
-,-,TRBJ1-4,TRBV3-1/TRBV3-2,CASTKQGSLEEKLFF,TGTGCCAGCACGAAACAGGGTAGCTTGGAAGAAAAACTGTTTTTT
-,few,TRBJ1-5,TRBV24-1,CATSDPNQPQHF,TGTGCCACCAGTGACCCTAATCAGCCCCAGCATTTT
TRBD1,-,TRBJ1-1,TRBV6-5,CASSYHRGDRVVAFF,TGTGCCAGCAGTTACCACCGTGGGGACAGGGTAGTTGCTTTCTTT
-,many,TRBJ1-5,TRBV3-1/TRBV3-2,CASSQEGRDHQPQHF,TGTGCCAGCAGCCAAGAAGGACGGGATCATCAGCCCCAGCATTTT
-,-,TRBJ1-3,TRBV28,CASSPVGSSGNTIYF,TGTGCCAGCAGCCCTGTGGGGAGCTCTGGAAACACCATATATTTT
TRBD2,once,TRBJ2-3,TRBV7-9,CASSSPGGGDTQYF,TGTGCCAGCAGCTCACCCGGGGGGGGCGATACGCAGTATTTT
-,-,TRBJ1-1,TRBV5-4,CASSLGGDLNTEAFF,TGTGCCAGCAGCTTGGGGGGAGACTTGAACACTGAAGCTTTCTTT
-,-,TRBJ1-6,TRBV30,CAWSVTEYNSPLHF,TGTGCCTGGAGTGTGACTGAGTATAATTCACCCCTCCACTTT
-,-,TRBJ1-2,TRBV20-1,CSARDRGKGTF,TGCAGTGCTAGAGATCGAGGGAAAGGCACCTTC
-,-,TRBJ1-4,TRBV6-5,CASSIRTTNEKLFF,TGTGCCAGCAGTATCAGGACAACTAATGAAAAACTGTTTTTT
-,-,TRBJ2-1,TRBV11-3,CASSLSGSGPNEQFF,TGTGCCAGCAGCTTATCGGGTTCAGGGCCAAATGAGCAGTTCTTC
TRBD2,-,TRBJ2-5,TRBV9,CASSLPGGETQYF,TGTGCCAGCAGCCTACCCGGGGGGGAGACCCAGTACTTC
-,-,TRBJ1-2,TRBV27,CASSFRGEGYTF,TGTGCCAGCAGTTTCAGGGGAGAAGGCTACACCTTC
TRBD1,-,TRBJ1-5,TRBV19,CASRGQVSIEPQHF,TGTGCCAGTAGGGGACAGGTTTCGATCGAGCCCCAGCATTTT